A single sample gave rise to the 14 T cell receptor beta chains below, sequenced in a study of T cells in Graves' hyperthyroidism and ophthalmopathy. RNA transcripts yielded amplified TCR beta CDR3 regions. The HTBI set primed first-round TCR CDR3 RT-PCR. Using its own MiXCR run on the multiplex PCR reads, TCRdb lists one record per CDR3 protein. Seen here are 640,000 or so distinct CDR3 sequences, 14% to 15% observed once, and the top ten hold about 4.5%. Sequencing input: blood. These receptors were collected from a middle-aged woman with Graves' ophthalmopathy.

The V and J genes are TRBV7-2 and TRBJ2-5, with D hard to call. The V end lost 2 bases, the J end lost 4 bases, and 14 bases lay between the germline ends. CDR1 and CDR2 (germline): SGHTA, FQGNSA. The CDR3 sequence is 15 residues long. CDR3 nucleotides: TGTGCCAGCAGCTTAACGTCTCAGTGGGGAGAGACCCAGTACTTC. This encodes CASSLTSQWGETQYF. The entire variable domain, with the rest obtained from reference TRBV7-2 and TRBJ2-5, is as follows: GAGVSQSPSNKVTEKGKDVELRCDPISGHTALYWYRQSLGQGLEFLIYFQGNSAPDKSGLPSDRFSAERTGGSVSTLTIQRTQQEDSAVYLCASSLTSQWGETQYFGPGTRLLVL.

This clonotype was counted ten times or more. The chain couples TRBV7-2 to TRBJ2-5; D gene unclear. Germline values: CDR1 SGHTA, CDR2 FQGNSA. This CDR3 has 13 residues. Trimming left V 5 bases short and J 3 bases short, with 10 bases between. The CDR3 DNA reads TGTGCCAGCAGCCCCCCGCCGGAAGAGACCCAGTACTTC. This codes for CASSPPPEETQYF.

CDR3 in DNA: TGTGCTAGTGGTCCCTCCGGGGCGCGTAACTATGGCTACACCTTC. Its translation is CASGPSGARNYGYTF. V is TRBV12-5 and J is TRBJ1-2; weak D call: TRBD1 (5 bases). The CDR3 runs to 15 residues. The germline V and J ends were trimmed by 5 bases and 1 base, with 14 bases remaining between them. The germline V gene encodes CDR1 LGHNT and CDR2 FRNRAP.

The sample holds many counts of this clonotype. The J gene is TRBJ2-5, the V gene TRBV28; 8 bases are shared with TRBD2. Trimming removed 8 bases from V and 5 bases from J; junction bases left unmatched: 16. This CDR3 is 16 amino acids long. Germline loops: CDR1 MDHEN, CDR2 SYDVKM. CDR3 sequence (DNA): TGTGCCAGCGCGGAATGGGCGGCGGGAGGAGCGGAGACCCAGTACTTC. This codes for CASAEWAAGGAETQYF.

This clonotype was observed at least ten times. The genes are TRBV11-2 and TRBJ2-7; 9 nucleotides match TRBD2. Germline V gene data show CDR1 as SGHAT and CDR2 as FQNNGV. The V and J ends lost 0 bases and 2 bases, in that order; junction bases with no gene match: 11. This CDR3 has 18 amino acids. CDR3 sequence reads: CASSLEVTSGYIAYEQYF. CDR3 bases: TGTGCCAGCAGCTTAGAGGTTACTAGCGGGTATATAGCCTACGAGCAGTACTTC.

The chain couples TRBV5-1 to TRBJ1-1, with TRBD1 identical over 9 bases. This CDR3 spans 13 amino acids. V shed 4 bases and J 6 bases; nucleotides not matched to a gene: 4. CDR1 is SGHRS and CDR2 is YFSETQ in the germline V gene. This CDR3 reads CASSRDRAPEAFF. The CDR3 bases are TGCGCCAGCAGCAGGGACAGGGCCCCTGAAGCTTTCTTT.

Only a few counts were recorded for this clonotype. V usage is TRBV11-2 and J usage is TRBJ2-5; D gene unclear. CDR3 size: 14 residues. CDR1 and CDR2 from the germline V gene are SGHAT and FQNNGV. The V gene lost 2 bases and the J gene lost 3 bases, with 10 bases spanning the gap. The CDR3 region has the DNA TGTGCCAGCAGCTTATACCCGCTCGAAGAGACCCAGTACTTC. Translated: CASSLYPLEETQYF.

This clonotype occurred many times. The chain carries TRBV4-2 and TRBJ2-5, with 11 bases aligning to TRBD2. The CDR3 is 16 amino acids. V lost 4 bases to trimming and J lost 2 bases; unmatched junction nucleotides: 6. Germline CDR1 reads LGHNA; CDR2 reads YNFKEQ. The CDR3 protein is CASSPGTSGKQETQYF. CDR3 DNA sequence: TGTGCCAGCAGCCCCGGGACTAGCGGAAAACAAGAGACCCAGTACTTC.

This clonotype occurred many times. The gene calls are TRBV12-3 or TRBV12-4 and TRBJ2-2; 8 bases are a match to TRBD1. The CDR3 runs 16 residues. The V gene end was trimmed by 5 bases and the J gene end by 6 bases; junction bases not matched to a gene: 11. The CDR3 sequence: CASSPQDREIAGELFF. As DNA, the CDR3 is TGTGCCAGCAGTCCGCAGGACAGGGAAATTGCCGGGGAGCTGTTTTTT.

The V call is TRBV10-2, the J call TRBJ2-3; 9 bases fit TRBD2. The CDR3 contains 15 residues. V shed 6 bases and J 5 bases; nucleotides not matched to a gene: 9. CDR1 and CDR2 (germline): WSHSY, SAAADI. The CDR3 region is CASRLAGIRGDTQYF. The CDR3 region has the DNA TGCGCCAGCAGACTAGCGGGTATTAGGGGAGATACGCAGTATTTT.

Only a few counts were recorded for this clonotype. The chain uses TRBV27 and TRBJ2-5, with 12 bases matching TRBD2. Germline CDR1 reads MNHEY; CDR2 reads SMNVEV (reference sequence). The CDR3 loop spans 16 amino acids. V lost 5 bases, J lost 4 bases, and 8 bases stayed unmatched. CDR3 sequence: CASSPLAGGFTETQYF. CDR3 DNA sequence: TGTGCCAGCAGTCCCCTAGCGGGAGGGTTCACAGAGACCCAGTACTTC.

This clonotype was observed a handful of times. It may be a read error: a sequence one base away is much more abundant. This CDR3 is missing its conserved last phenylalanine or tryptophan, likely due to a read error. The rearrangement links TRBV11-2 to TRBJ2-5; 7 bases match TRBD2. CDR1 SGHAT and CDR2 FQNNGV come from the germline V gene. The trim removed 5 bases at V and 7 bases at J, leaving 7 bases unmatched. The CDR3 contains 13 residues. This chain's CDR3 is CASSHGGSGTQYL. The CDR3 DNA reads as TGTGCCAGCAGCCACGGGGGGTCTGGGACCCAGTACCTC.

This clonotype was detected ten times or more. V gene TRBV20-1 combines with J gene TRBJ1-2; no clear D gene. This CDR3 spans 14 amino acids. V was pared by 0 bases and J by 8 bases, with 16 bases between. CDR1 is DFQATT, CDR2 SNEGSKA, per germline (reference sequence). The CDR3 reads CSARDVQLGRGYTF. In DNA, the CDR3 is TGCAGTGCTAGAGATGTACAATTGGGGAGAGGCTACACCTTC.

This clonotype has at least ten counts. The chain couples TRBV7-6 to TRBJ2-6; D may be TRBD1 (6 bases). The germline gives CDR1 SGHVS, CDR2 FNYEAQ. Trimming cost V 2 bases and J 0 bases, with 14 bases left between them. The CDR3 is 18 amino acids. CDR3: CASSLTSQGSSGANVLTF. CDR3 nucleotides: TGTGCCAGCAGCTTAACGTCGCAGGGGTCCTCTGGGGCCAACGTCCTGACTTTC.